This T cell receptor beta chain is drawn from a study of long-term antiretroviral therapy in people with HIV. The run of the v3.0 immunoSEQ assay was at survey level. TCRdb's copy holds only in-frame clones and misses some; the assay was immunoSEQ multiplex PCR. The table has some 25,000 clones, over 75% seen once; the top ten hold approximately 5.1%. The study's findings and limits: Investigators report no available data on ART adherence, viral resistance or therapy changes.

This clone was counted a single time. Its antigen is currently unknown. Germline CDR1 and CDR2: SGHKS and YYEKEE (reference sequence). The CDR3 is made up of 20 amino acids. The trim removed 2 bases at V and 5 bases at J, leaving 23 bases unmatched. Amounts of 1-10 million cryopreserved PBMC were held in the samples before DNA extraction. The rearrangement joins TRBV5-5 to TRBJ2-3, with 7 bases aligning to TRBD2. This specimen was unsorted PBMCs, taken 1.1 years before starting antiretroviral therapy. This TCR derives from a woman aged 30 to 39 with HIV. In nucleotides, the CDR3 is TGTGCCAGCAGCTTCGGTTCTGTGGGGGGGAGCTTGCGGTCACAAGATACGCAGTATTTT. It yields the protein CASSFGSVGGSLRSQDTQYF.